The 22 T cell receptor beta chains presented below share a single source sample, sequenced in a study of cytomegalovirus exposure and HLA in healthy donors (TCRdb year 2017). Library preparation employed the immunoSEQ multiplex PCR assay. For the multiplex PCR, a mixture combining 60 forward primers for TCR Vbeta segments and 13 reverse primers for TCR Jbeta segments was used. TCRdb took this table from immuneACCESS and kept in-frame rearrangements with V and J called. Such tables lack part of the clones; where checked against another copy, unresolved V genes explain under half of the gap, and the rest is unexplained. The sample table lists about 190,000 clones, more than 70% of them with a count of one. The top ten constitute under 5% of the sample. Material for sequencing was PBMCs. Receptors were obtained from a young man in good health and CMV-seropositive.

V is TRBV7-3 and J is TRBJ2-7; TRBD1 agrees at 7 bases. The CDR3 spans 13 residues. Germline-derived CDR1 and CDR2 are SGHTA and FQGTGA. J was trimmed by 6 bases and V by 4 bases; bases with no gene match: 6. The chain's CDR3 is CASSSDRAAEQYF. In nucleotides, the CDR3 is TGTGCCAGCAGCTCCGACAGGGCCGCCGAGCAGTACTTC.

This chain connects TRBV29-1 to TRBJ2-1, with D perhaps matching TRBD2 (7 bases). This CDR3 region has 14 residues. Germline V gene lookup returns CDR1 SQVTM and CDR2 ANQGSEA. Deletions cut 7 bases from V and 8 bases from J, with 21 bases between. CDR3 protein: CSGEIGGGTDEQFF. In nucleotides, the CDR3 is TGCAGCGGGGAGATCGGCGGGGGCACGGATGAGCAGTTCTTC.

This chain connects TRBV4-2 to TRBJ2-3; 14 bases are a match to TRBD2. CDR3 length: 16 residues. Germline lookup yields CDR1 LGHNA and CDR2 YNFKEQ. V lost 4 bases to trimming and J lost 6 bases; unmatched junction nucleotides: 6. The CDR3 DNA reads TGTGCCAGCAGCCCTCAGACTAGCGGGGGGGCGGATACGCAGTATTTT. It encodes CASSPQTSGGADTQYF.

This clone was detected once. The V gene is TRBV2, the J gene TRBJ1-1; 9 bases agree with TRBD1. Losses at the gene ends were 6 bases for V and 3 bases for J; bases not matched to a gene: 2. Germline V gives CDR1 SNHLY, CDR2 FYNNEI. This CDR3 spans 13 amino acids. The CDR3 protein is CASRRTGDTEAFF. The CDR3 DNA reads TGTGCCAGCAGGCGGACAGGGGACACTGAAGCTTTCTTT. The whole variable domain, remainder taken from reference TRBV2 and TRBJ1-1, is EPEVTQTPSHQVTQMGQEVILRCVPISNHLYFYWYRQILGQKVEFLVSFYNNEISEKSEIFDDQFSVERPDGSNFTLKIRSTKLEDSAMYFCASRRTGDTEAFFGQGTRLTVV.

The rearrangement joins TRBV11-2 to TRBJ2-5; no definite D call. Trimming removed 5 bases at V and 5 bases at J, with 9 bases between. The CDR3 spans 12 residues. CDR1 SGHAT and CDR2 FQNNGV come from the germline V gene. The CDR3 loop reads CASSVAVETQYF. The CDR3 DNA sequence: TGTGCCAGCAGCGTGGCCGTGGAGACCCAGTACTTC.

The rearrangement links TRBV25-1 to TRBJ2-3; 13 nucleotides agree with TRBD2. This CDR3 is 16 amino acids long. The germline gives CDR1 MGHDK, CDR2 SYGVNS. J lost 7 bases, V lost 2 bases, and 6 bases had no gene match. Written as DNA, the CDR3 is TGTGCCAGCAGTGAACCCGGACTAGCGGGGGCTTATACGCAGTATTTT. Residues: CASSEPGLAGAYTQYF.

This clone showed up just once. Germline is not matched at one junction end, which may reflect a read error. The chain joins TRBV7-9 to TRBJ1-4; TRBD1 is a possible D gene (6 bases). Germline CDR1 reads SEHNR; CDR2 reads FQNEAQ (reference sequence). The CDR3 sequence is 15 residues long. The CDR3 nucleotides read TGTTCCAGCAGCTTAGTGGACAGTAGTAATGAAAAACTGTTTTTT. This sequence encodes CSSSLVDSSNEKLFF.

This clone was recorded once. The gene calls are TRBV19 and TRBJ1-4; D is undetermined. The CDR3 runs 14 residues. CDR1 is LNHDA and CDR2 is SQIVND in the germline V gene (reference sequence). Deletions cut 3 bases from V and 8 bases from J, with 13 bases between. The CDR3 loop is CASSIRVGDEKLFF. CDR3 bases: TGTGCCAGTAGTATTCGGGTAGGCGACGAAAAACTGTTTTTT.

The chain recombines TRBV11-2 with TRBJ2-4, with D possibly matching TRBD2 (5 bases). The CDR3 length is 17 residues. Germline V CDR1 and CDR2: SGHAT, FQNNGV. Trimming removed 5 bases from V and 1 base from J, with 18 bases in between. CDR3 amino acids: CASSPSRLAVAKNIQYF. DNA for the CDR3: TGTGCCAGCAGCCCGAGTCGGCTAGCTGTGGCCAAAAACATTCAGTACTTC.

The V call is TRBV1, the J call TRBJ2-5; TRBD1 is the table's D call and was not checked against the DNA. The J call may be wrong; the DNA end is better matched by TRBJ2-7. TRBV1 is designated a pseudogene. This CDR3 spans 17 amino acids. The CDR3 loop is CTSSQARGDRDPYEQYF. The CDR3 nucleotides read TGCACCAGCAGCCAAGCGAGAGGCGACAGGGATCCCTACGAGCAGTACTTC.

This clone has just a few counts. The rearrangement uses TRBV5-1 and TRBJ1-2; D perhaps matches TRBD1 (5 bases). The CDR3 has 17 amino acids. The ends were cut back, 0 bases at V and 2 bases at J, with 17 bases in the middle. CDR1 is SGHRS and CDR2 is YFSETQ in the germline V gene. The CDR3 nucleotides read TGCGCCAGCAGCTTGGCCCCGCAGGGAAGTGGAAACTATGGCTACACCTTC. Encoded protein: CASSLAPQGSGNYGYTF.

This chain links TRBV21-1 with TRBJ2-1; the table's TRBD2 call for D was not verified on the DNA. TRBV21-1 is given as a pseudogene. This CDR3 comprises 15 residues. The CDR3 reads CASTRFAAAGNEQFF. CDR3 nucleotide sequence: TGTGCCAGCACCCGTTTCGCAGCGGCCGGAAATGAGCAGTTCTTC.

CDR3 DNA: TGTGCCATCCGGGACACAAAGCTCGGGGATGAGCAGTTCTTC. Encoded protein: CAIRDTKLGDEQFF. J is TRBJ2-1 and V is TRBV10-3; D might be TRBD1 (6 bases). V lost 8 bases and J lost 8, with 19 bases in between. CDR1 and CDR2 (germline): ENHRY, SYGVKD. The CDR3 extends over 14 amino acids.

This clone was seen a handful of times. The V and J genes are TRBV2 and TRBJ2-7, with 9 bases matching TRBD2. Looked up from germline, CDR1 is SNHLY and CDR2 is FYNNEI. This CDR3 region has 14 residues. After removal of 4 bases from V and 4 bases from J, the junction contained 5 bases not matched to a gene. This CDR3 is CASSGSGSEYEQYF. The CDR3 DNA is TGTGCCAGCAGTGGTAGCGGGAGTGAGTACGAGCAGTACTTC.

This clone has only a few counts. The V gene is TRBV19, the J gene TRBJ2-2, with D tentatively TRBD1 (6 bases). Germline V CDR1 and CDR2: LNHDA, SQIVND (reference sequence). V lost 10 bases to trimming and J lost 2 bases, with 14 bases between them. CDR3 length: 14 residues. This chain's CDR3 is CATQGYYNTGELFF. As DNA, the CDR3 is TGTGCCACCCAGGGGTATTATAACACCGGGGAGCTGTTTTTT.

CDR3 amino acids: CASSAEDGQETQYF. The CDR3 nucleotides read TGTGCCAGCAGCGCGGAGGACGGCCAAGAGACCCAGTACTTC. The chain links TRBV9 to TRBJ2-5; weak D call: TRBD2 (5 bases). V lost 3 bases to trimming and J lost 1 base, with 10 bases between them. CDR3 length: 14 amino acids. The germline V gene has CDR1 SGDLS and CDR2 YYNGEE.

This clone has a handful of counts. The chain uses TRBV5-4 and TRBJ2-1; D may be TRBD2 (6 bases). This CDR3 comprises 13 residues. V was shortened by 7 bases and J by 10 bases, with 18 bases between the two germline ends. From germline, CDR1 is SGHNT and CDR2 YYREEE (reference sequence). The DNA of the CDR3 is TGTGCCAGCCGGGACTCAACTACAAGGGAGCAGTTCTTC. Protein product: CASRDSTTREQFF.

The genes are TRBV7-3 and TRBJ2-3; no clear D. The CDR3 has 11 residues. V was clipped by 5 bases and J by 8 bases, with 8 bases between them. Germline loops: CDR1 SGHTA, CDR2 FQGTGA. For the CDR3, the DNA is TGTGCCAGCAGCCCAGGTCGTACGCAGTATTTT. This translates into CASSPGRTQYF.

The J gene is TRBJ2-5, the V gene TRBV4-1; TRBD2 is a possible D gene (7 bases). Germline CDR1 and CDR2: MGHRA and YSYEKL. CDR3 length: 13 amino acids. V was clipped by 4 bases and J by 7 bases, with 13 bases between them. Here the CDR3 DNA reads TGCGCCAGCAGCCCAGGGGCTAGCGGGACCCAGTACTTC. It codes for CASSPGASGTQYF.

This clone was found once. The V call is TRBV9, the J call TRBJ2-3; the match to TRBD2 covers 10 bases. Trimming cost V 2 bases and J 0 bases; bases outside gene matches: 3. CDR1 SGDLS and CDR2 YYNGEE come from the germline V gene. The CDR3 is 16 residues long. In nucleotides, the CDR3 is TGTGCCAGCAGCGTTGTAGCGGGGGGAAGCACAGATACGCAGTATTTT. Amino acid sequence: CASSVVAGGSTDTQYF.

The CDR3 reads CASSHGGGTQYF. The CDR3 nucleotides are TGTGCCAGCAGTCACGGCGGAGGTACGCAGTATTTT. This chain links TRBV9 with TRBJ2-3, with D perhaps matching TRBD2 (5 bases). With 5 bases removed from V and 8 bases from J, the gap between germline ends came to 12 bases. The CDR3 totals 12 residues. In germline, CDR1 is SGDLS, CDR2 YYNGEE.

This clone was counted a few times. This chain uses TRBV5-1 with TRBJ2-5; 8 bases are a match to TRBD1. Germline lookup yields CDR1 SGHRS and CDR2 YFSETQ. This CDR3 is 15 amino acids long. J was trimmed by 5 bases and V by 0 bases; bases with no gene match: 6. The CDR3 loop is CASSLGTGSGETQYF. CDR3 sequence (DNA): TGCGCCAGCAGCTTGGGGACAGGGTCTGGGGAGACCCAGTACTTC.